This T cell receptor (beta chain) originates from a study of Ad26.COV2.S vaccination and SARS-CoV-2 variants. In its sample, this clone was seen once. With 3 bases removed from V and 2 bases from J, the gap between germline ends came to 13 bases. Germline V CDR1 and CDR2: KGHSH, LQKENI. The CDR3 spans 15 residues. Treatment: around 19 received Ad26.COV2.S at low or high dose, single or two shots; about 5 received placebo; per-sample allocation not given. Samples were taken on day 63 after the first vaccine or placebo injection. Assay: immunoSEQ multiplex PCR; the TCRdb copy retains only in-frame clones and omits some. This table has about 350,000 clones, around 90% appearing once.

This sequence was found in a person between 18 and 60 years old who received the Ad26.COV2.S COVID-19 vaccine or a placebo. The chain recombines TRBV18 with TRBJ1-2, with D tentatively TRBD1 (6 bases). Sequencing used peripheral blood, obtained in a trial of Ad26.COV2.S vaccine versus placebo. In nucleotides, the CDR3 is TGTGCCAGCTCACCTAGCGTGGGGGGCAACTATGGCTACACCTTC. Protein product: CASSPSVGGNYGYTF.